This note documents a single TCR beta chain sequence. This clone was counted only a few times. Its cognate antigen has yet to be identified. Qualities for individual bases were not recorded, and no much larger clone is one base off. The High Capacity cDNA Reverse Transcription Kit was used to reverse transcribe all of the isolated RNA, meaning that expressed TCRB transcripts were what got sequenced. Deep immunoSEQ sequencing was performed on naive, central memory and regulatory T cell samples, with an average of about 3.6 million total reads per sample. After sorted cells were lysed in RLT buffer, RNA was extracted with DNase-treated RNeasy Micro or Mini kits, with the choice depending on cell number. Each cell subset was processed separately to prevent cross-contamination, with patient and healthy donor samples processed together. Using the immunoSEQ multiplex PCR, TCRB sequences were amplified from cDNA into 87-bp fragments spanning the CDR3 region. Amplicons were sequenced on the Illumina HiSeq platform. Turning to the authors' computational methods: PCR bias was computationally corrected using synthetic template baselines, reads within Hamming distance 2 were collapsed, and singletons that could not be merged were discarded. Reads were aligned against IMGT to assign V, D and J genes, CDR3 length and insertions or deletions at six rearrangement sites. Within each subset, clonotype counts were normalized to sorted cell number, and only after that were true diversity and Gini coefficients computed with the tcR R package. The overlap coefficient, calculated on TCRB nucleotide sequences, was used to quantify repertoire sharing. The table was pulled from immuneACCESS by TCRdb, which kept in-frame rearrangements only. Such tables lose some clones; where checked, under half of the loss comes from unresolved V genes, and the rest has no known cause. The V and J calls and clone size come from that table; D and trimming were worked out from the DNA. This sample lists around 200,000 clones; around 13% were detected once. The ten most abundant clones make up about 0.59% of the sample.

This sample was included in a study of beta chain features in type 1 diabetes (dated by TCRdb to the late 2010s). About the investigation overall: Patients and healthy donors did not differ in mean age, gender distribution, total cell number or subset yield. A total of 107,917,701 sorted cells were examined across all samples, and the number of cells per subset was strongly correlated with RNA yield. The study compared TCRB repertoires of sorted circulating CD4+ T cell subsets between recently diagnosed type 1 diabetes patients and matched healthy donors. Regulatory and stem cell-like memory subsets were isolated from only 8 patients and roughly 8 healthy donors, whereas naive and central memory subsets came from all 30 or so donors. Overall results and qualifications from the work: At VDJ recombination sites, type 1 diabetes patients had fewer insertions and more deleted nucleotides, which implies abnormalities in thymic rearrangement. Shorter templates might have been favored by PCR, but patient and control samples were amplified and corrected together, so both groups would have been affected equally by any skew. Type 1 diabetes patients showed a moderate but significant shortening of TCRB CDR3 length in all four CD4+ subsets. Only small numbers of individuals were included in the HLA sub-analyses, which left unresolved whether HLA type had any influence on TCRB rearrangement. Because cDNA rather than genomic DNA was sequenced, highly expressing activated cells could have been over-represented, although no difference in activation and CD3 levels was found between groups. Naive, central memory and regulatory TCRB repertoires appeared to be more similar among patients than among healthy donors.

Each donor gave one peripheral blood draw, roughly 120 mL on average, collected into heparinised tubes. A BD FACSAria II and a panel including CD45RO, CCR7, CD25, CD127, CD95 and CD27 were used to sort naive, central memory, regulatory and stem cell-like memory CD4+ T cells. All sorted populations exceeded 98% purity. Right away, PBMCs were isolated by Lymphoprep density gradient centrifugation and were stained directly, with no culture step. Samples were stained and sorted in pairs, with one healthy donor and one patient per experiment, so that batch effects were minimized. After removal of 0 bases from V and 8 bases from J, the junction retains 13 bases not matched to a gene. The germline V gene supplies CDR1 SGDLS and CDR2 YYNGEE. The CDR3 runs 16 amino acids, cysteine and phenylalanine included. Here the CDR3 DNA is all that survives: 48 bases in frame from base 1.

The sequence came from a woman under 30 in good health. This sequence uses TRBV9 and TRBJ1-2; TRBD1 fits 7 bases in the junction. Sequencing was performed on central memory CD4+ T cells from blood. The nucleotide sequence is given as TGTGCCAGCAGCGTAGCGATCGGGTCAGGGGGTTTCGGCTACACCTTC. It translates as CASSVAIGSGGFGYTF.